A selection of T cell receptor beta chains follows, all from one sample in a study of cytomegalovirus exposure and HLA in healthy donors. Profiled with immunoSEQ multiplex PCR; TCRdb holds only in-frame clones, not every one. Of under 200,000 clones detected, 70% to 85% appear once; the ten largest clones hold under 2.5%. What was sequenced was PBMCs. Receptors were obtained from a man aged 50-59 years in good health and CMV-seropositive. The CDR3 runs from the conserved cysteine through the conserved F or W. Fields, in order: CDR3 protein, CDR3 DNA, J gene, D gene, V gene, clone size. The D gene is left open where the match is weak. The size entry is marked missing in some rows and otherwise reads once, few, many or a size class.

CDR3 protein: CASSFGEREKLFF
CDR3 DNA: TGTGCCAGCAGCTTCGGGGAAAGGGAAAAACTGTTTTTT
J gene: TRBJ1-4
D gene: NA
V gene: TRBV7-2
clone size: NA

CDR3 protein: CASSDSTSGLSGANVLTF
CDR3 DNA: TGTGCCAGCAGTGACTCGACCAGCGGCCTCTCTGGGGCCAACGTCCTGACTTTC
J gene: TRBJ2-6
D gene: NA
V gene: TRBV6-4
clone size: NA

CDR3 protein: CASSFLAGGQNEQFF
CDR3 DNA: TGTGCCAGCAGTTTCCTAGCGGGGGGGCAAAATGAGCAGTTCTTC
J gene: TRBJ2-1
D gene: TRBD2
V gene: TRBV27
clone size: NA

CDR3 protein: CGQQSRENQPQHF
CDR3 DNA: TGTGGCCAGCAGTCCAGGGAAAATCAGCCCCAGCATTTT
J gene: TRBJ1-5
D gene: NA
V gene: TRBV6-4
clone size: NA

CDR3 protein: CASSTRQGNSFFF
CDR3 DNA: TGTGCCAGCAGCACGAGACAGGGTAACTCCTTCTTCTTC
J gene: TRBJ1-2
D gene: TRBD1
V gene: TRBV27
clone size: NA

CDR3 protein: CASSLDLGGVEEQYF
CDR3 DNA: TGTGCCAGCAGCTTAGATCTAGGGGGAGTGGAAGAGCAGTACTTC
J gene: TRBJ2-7
D gene: NA
V gene: TRBV11-2
clone size: NA

CDR3 protein: CASSNRGLDTIYF
CDR3 DNA: TGTGCCAGTAGTAACAGGGGCCTCGACACCATATATTTT
J gene: TRBJ1-3
D gene: TRBD1
V gene: TRBV19
clone size: NA

CDR3 protein: CASTPGSDRTDTQYF
CDR3 DNA: TGTGCCAGCACCCCGGGTAGCGACCGCACAGATACGCAGTATTTT
J gene: TRBJ2-3
D gene: NA
V gene: TRBV7-9
clone size: NA

CDR3 protein: CASSNGVYEQYF
CDR3 DNA: TGTGCCAGTAGTAACGGGGTTTACGAGCAGTACTTC
J gene: TRBJ2-7
D gene: NA
V gene: TRBV19
clone size: NA

CDR3 protein: CASSGGGINGELFF
CDR3 DNA: TGCGCCAGCAGCGGCGGGGGAATTAACGGGGAGCTGTTTTTT
J gene: TRBJ2-2
D gene: TRBD2
V gene: TRBV5-1
clone size: NA

CDR3 protein: CASRSGGFFNGYTF
CDR3 DNA: TGTGCCAGTAGGTCTGGAGGGTTCTTTAATGGCTACACCTTC
J gene: TRBJ1-2
D gene: NA
V gene: TRBV19
clone size: NA

CDR3 protein: CASSVVGGAQFF
CDR3 DNA: TGTGCCAGCAGCGTAGTCGGGGGGGCGCAGTTCTTC
J gene: TRBJ2-1
D gene: TRBD2
V gene: TRBV9
clone size: NA

CDR3 protein: CASSLAQNYGYTF
CDR3 DNA: TGTGCCAGCAGCTTAGCACAGAACTATGGCTACACCTTC
J gene: TRBJ1-2
D gene: NA
V gene: TRBV7-2
clone size: NA

CDR3 protein: CAISDIGHTIYTF
CDR3 DNA: TGTGCCATCAGTGATATCGGACATACTATCTACACCTTC
J gene: TRBJ1-2
D gene: NA
V gene: TRBV10-3
clone size: once

CDR3 protein: CASRVGGGLGEQYF
CDR3 DNA: TGTGCCAGCAGGGTAGGCGGGGGGTTGGGCGAGCAGTACTTC
J gene: TRBJ2-7
D gene: TRBD2
V gene: TRBV7-9
clone size: NA

CDR3 protein: CASSEGQGAYNEQFF
CDR3 DNA: TGTGCCAGCAGCGAGGGACAGGGGGCCTACAATGAGCAGTTCTTC
J gene: TRBJ2-1
D gene: TRBD1
V gene: TRBV7-7
clone size: NA

CDR3 protein: CASSLVWQGARNTGELFF
CDR3 DNA: TGCGCCAGCAGCTTGGTATGGCAGGGGGCTCGGAACACCGGGGAGCTGTTTTTT
J gene: TRBJ2-2
D gene: TRBD1
V gene: TRBV5-1
clone size: NA

CDR3 protein: CAWRDTGVEAFF
CDR3 DNA: TGTGCCTGGAGGGACACGGGGGTCGAAGCTTTCTTT
J gene: TRBJ1-1
D gene: NA
V gene: TRBV30
clone size: few

CDR3 protein: CASSLADSSGGEETQYF
CDR3 DNA: TGTGCCAGCAGCTTAGCCGACTCCTCCGGGGGAGAAGAGACCCAGTACTTC
J gene: TRBJ2-5
D gene: NA
V gene: TRBV7-9
clone size: NA

CDR3 protein: CASSQEGDSYSSRPQHF
CDR3 DNA: TGCGCCAGCAGCCAAGAGGGGGACAGTTATTCCTCGAGGCCCCAGCATTTT
J gene: TRBJ1-5
D gene: TRBD1
V gene: TRBV4-1
clone size: NA

CDR3 protein: CASSQGGQITGELFF
CDR3 DNA: TGCGCCAGCAGCCAAGGAGGACAGATCACCGGGGAGCTGTTTTTT
J gene: TRBJ2-2
D gene: NA
V gene: TRBV4-1
clone size: NA

CDR3 protein: CAISPTGDYGYTF
CDR3 DNA: TGTGCCATCAGTCCGACAGGCGACTATGGCTACACCTTC
J gene: TRBJ1-2
D gene: NA
V gene: TRBV10-3
clone size: NA

CDR3 protein: CASSLGSGDTEAFF
CDR3 DNA: TGTGCCAGCAGCCTGGGTAGCGGCGACACTGAAGCTTTCTTT
J gene: TRBJ1-1
D gene: NA
V gene: TRBV5-4
clone size: NA

CDR3 protein: CSAGTGANSPLHF
CDR3 DNA: TGCAGCGCCGGGACAGGGGCTAATTCACCCCTCCACTTT
J gene: TRBJ1-6
D gene: TRBD1
V gene: TRBV29-1
clone size: NA

CDR3 protein: CASSPTGRSRGSSYEQYF
CDR3 DNA: TGTGCCAGCAGCCCCACCGGACGGAGCCGGGGGAGCTCCTACGAGCAGTACTTC
J gene: TRBJ2-7
D gene: NA
V gene: TRBV11-2
clone size: few

CDR3 protein: CASSLEISGANFTDTQYF
CDR3 DNA: TGTGCCAGCAGCTTAGAGATTAGTGGGGCCAACTTCACAGATACGCAGTATTTT
J gene: TRBJ2-3
D gene: NA
V gene: TRBV13
clone size: NA

CDR3 protein: CASSAGPYNSPLHF
CDR3 DNA: TGTGCCAGCAGCGCTGGCCCCTATAATTCACCCCTCCACTTT
J gene: TRBJ1-6
D gene: NA
V gene: TRBV6-5
clone size: few

CDR3 protein: CASSLQGAPGNTIYF
CDR3 DNA: TGTGCCAGCAGCCTTCAGGGGGCGCCTGGAAACACCATATATTTT
J gene: TRBJ1-3
D gene: TRBD1
V gene: TRBV4-2
clone size: NA

CDR3 protein: CASSSSSGYEQYF
CDR3 DNA: TGCGCCAGCAGCTCCTCCTCGGGCTACGAGCAGTACTTC
J gene: TRBJ2-7
D gene: NA
V gene: TRBV5-1
clone size: NA

CDR3 protein: CASSKMVLGRANSYEQYF
CDR3 DNA: TGTGCCAGCAGCAAAATGGTCCTGGGTAGAGCGAACTCCTACGAGCAGTACTTC
J gene: TRBJ2-7
D gene: NA
V gene: TRBV21-1
clone size: NA

CDR3 protein: CASPGGSYNEQFF
CDR3 DNA: TGTGCCAGCCCGGGGGGCTCCTACAATGAGCAGTTCTTC
J gene: TRBJ2-1
D gene: TRBD2
V gene: TRBV7-6
clone size: NA

CDR3 protein: CASSPKHPYEQYF
CDR3 DNA: TGTGCCAGCTCACCAAAGCACCCCTACGAGCAGTACTTC
J gene: TRBJ2-7
D gene: NA
V gene: TRBV18
clone size: NA

CDR3 protein: CASSLGQGESSYEQYF
CDR3 DNA: TGTGCCAGCAGCCTTGGACAGGGAGAGAGCTCCTACGAGCAGTACTTC
J gene: TRBJ2-7
D gene: TRBD1
V gene: TRBV11-3
clone size: NA

CDR3 protein: CASSQALPDTQYF
CDR3 DNA: TGTGCCAGCAGCCAAGCTCTCCCAGATACGCAGTATTTT
J gene: TRBJ2-3
D gene: NA
V gene: TRBV14
clone size: NA

CDR3 protein: CASSFRGSADTQYF
CDR3 DNA: TGTGCCAGCAGTTTCAGGGGTAGCGCAGATACGCAGTATTTT
J gene: TRBJ2-3
D gene: NA
V gene: TRBV27
clone size: NA

CDR3 protein: CASSPKAHYLLFF
CDR3 DNA: TGTGCCAGCTCACCAAAAGCCCATTATTTGCTGTTTTTT
J gene: TRBJ1-4
D gene: NA
V gene: TRBV18
clone size: NA

CDR3 protein: CASSPGGRGSSYEQYF
CDR3 DNA: TGCGCCAGCAGCCCCGGAGGGAGGGGTAGCTCCTACGAGCAGTACTTC
J gene: TRBJ2-7
D gene: TRBD2
V gene: TRBV5-1
clone size: NA

CDR3 protein: CASSSRRGSGGTDTQYF
CDR3 DNA: TGTGCCAGCAGCTCTAGGAGGGGTAGCGGGGGCACAGATACGCAGTATTTT
J gene: TRBJ2-3
D gene: TRBD2
V gene: TRBV11-2
clone size: NA

CDR3 protein: CASGPLAGGPSPQYF
CDR3 DNA: TGCGCCAGCGGGCCTCTAGCGGGGGGCCCCTCTCCGCAGTATTTT
J gene: TRBJ2-3
D gene: TRBD2
V gene: TRBV10-2
clone size: NA

CDR3 protein: CASSQDGLARGEQYF
CDR3 DNA: TGCGCCAGCAGCCAGGATGGACTAGCTCGCGGGGAGCAGTACTTC
J gene: TRBJ2-5
D gene: TRBD2
V gene: TRBV4-3
clone size: NA

CDR3 protein: CASSSVMGGNSPLHF
CDR3 DNA: TGTGCCAGCAGCTCGGTAATGGGGGGAAATTCACCCCTCCACTTT
J gene: TRBJ1-6
D gene: NA
V gene: TRBV11-2
clone size: NA

CDR3 protein: CATSRGHPGNYGYTF
CDR3 DNA: TGTGCCACCAGCAGAGGTCACCCGGGGAACTATGGCTACACCTTC
J gene: TRBJ1-2
D gene: NA
V gene: TRBV15
clone size: NA

CDR3 protein: CSVVQGPNTGELFF
CDR3 DNA: TGCAGCGTTGTCCAGGGGCCGAACACCGGGGAGCTGTTTTTT
J gene: TRBJ2-2
D gene: NA
V gene: TRBV29-1
clone size: NA

CDR3 protein: CASRTSGTDTQYF
CDR3 DNA: TGTGCCAGCCGTACTAGCGGCACAGATACGCAGTATTTT
J gene: TRBJ2-3
D gene: TRBD2
V gene: TRBV25-1
clone size: few

CDR3 protein: CASSWDRSSETQYF
CDR3 DNA: TGTGCCAGCAGTTGGGACAGGTCTAGTGAGACCCAGTACTTC
J gene: TRBJ2-5
D gene: TRBD1
V gene: TRBV2
clone size: NA

CDR3 protein: CASSLANRNQPQHF
CDR3 DNA: TGTGCCAGCAGCTTGGCGAACAGGAATCAGCCCCAGCATTTT
J gene: TRBJ1-5
D gene: NA
V gene: TRBV5-6
clone size: NA

CDR3 protein: CASSLSDSSYGYTF
CDR3 DNA: TGCGCCAGCAGCCTTAGCGACTCCTCTTATGGCTACACCTTC
J gene: TRBJ1-2
D gene: NA
V gene: TRBV4-1
clone size: NA

CDR3 protein: CASSSTDTQYF
CDR3 DNA: TGTGCCTCCTCTTCCACAGATACGCAGTATTTT
J gene: TRBJ2-3
D gene: NA
V gene: TRBV30
clone size: NA

CDR3 protein: CASSELSSGANVLTF
CDR3 DNA: TGTGCCAGCAGTGAACTCAGCTCTGGGGCCAACGTCCTGACTTTC
J gene: TRBJ2-6
D gene: NA
V gene: TRBV2
clone size: NA

CDR3 protein: CASSLAVAGVWETQYF
CDR3 DNA: TGTGCCAGCAGCTTAGCCGTAGCGGGGGTGTGGGAGACCCAGTACTTC
J gene: TRBJ2-5
D gene: TRBD2
V gene: TRBV11-2
clone size: few